This entry lists 25 T cell receptor beta chains sequenced from one sample in a study of response to subunit inactivated influenza vaccine. TCRdb fed the RT-PCR reads into MiXCR, producing one record per CDR3 protein. In the table there are hundreds of thousands of distinct CDR3 sequences, more than 15% of which are singletons. The sample here was CD4+ T cells sorted from PBMCs, taken around 25 months after vaccination. All receptors come from a man aged 50-75 years who received an inactivated influenza vaccine.

This clonotype was seen many times. This chain connects TRBV5-1 to TRBJ2-1, with D uncertain. V was cut by 0 bases and J by 4 bases, with 11 bases left in between. This CDR3 is built from 15 residues. Germline CDR1 reads SGHRS; CDR2 reads YFSETQ. This chain's CDR3 is CASSLDRGLYNEQFF. In nucleotides, the CDR3 is TGCGCCAGCAGCTTGGATCGTGGTCTGTACAATGAGCAGTTCTTC.

V is TRBV6-5 and J is TRBJ2-1; D may match TRBD1 or TRBD2 (6 bases each). This CDR3 has 16 amino acids. V lost 0 bases and J lost 7, with 16 bases in between. Germline V CDR1 and CDR2: MNHEY, SVGAGI. The DNA of the CDR3 is TGTGCCAGCAGTTACTCGATGGAAGGGGGACTTAATGAGCAGTTCTTC. It codes for CASSYSMEGGLNEQFF.

The chain carries TRBV27 and TRBJ1-4; 7 positions agree with TRBD1. CDR3 size: 16 residues. V lost 5 bases to trimming and J lost 0 bases; unmatched junction nucleotides: 6. Germline CDR1 reads MNHEY; CDR2 reads SMNVEV (reference sequence). The CDR3 region has the DNA TGTGCCAGCAGTCCCATGGGACAGACAACTAATGAAAAACTGTTTTTT. It codes for CASSPMGQTTNEKLFF.

This clonotype was recorded a few times. The gene calls are TRBV28 and TRBJ1-1; D unresolved. Germline assignment: CDR1 MDHEN and CDR2 SYDVKM. This CDR3 contains 13 residues. V lost 7 bases to trimming and J lost 4 bases, with 13 bases between them. The CDR3 here is CASIEGFGTEAFF. The CDR3 coding sequence is TGTGCCAGCATTGAGGGATTCGGCACTGAAGCTTTCTTT.

In this sample, this clonotype turned up a few times. The chain links TRBV7-2 to TRBJ2-3, with D perhaps TRBD1 (5 bases). Trimming shortened V by 1 base and J by 3 bases, and 11 bases separated the two germline ends. CDR1 and CDR2 from the germline V gene are SGHTA and FQGNSA. This CDR3 region has 15 residues. The DNA for the CDR3 is TGTGCCAGCAGCTTAGGGAACAGGTTTACAGATACGCAGTATTTT. The encoded protein is CASSLGNRFTDTQYF.

The chain couples TRBV7-2 to TRBJ2-3, with D unclear. CDR3 size: 13 residues. Per the germline V gene, CDR1 is SGHTA and CDR2 is FQGNSA. The V and J ends lost 5 bases and 4 bases respectively, with 10 bases between them. The DNA of the CDR3 is TGTGCCAGCAGCAGCCCTGGGGCAGATACGCAGTATTTT. Its protein is CASSSPGADTQYF.

The chain has TRBV6-5 and TRBJ1-5, with D perhaps matching TRBD1 (5 bases). V was pared by 2 bases and J by 11 bases, with 13 bases between. This CDR3 is 13 amino acids long. Germline V lookup: CDR1 MNHEY, CDR2 SVGAGI. CDR3 sequence: CASSYGTGTTQHF. The CDR3 coding sequence is TGTGCCAGCAGTTACGGGACCGGGACCACCCAGCATTTT.

This clonotype appeared many times. The V call is TRBV3-1, the J call TRBJ1-1; perhaps TRBD1 as D (5 bases). CDR3 length: 14 amino acids. The germline CDR1 and CDR2 sequences are LGHDT and YNNKEL (reference sequence). Deletions cut 5 bases from V and 1 base from J, with 11 bases between. CDR3 nucleotides: TGTGCCAGCAGCTTGGGGACGGGGAACACTGAAGCTTTCTTT. Its protein is CASSLGTGNTEAFF.

This clonotype was counted a few times. The rearrangement uses TRBV18 and TRBJ1-2, with TRBD1 matching 9 bases. CDR3 length equals 15 residues. CDR1 and CDR2 (germline): KGHSH, LQKENI. Losses at the gene ends were 3 bases for V and 4 bases for J; bases not matched to a gene: 6. CDR3 sequence: CASSPPGQGPYGYTF. CDR3 sequence (DNA): TGTGCCAGCTCACCCCCGGGACAGGGACCCTATGGCTACACCTTC.

This clonotype was observed a handful of times. The J gene is TRBJ2-7, the V gene TRBV7-9, with unresolved D. The ends were cut back, 8 bases at V and 5 bases at J, with 13 bases in the middle. CDR3 length: 12 amino acids. Per the germline V gene, CDR1 is SEHNR and CDR2 is FQNEAQ (reference sequence). The CDR3 loop is CASGVKANEQYF. In nucleotides, the CDR3 is TGTGCCAGCGGGGTCAAAGCGAACGAGCAGTACTTC.

This clonotype occurred a few times. This chain connects TRBV6-2 or TRBV6-3 to TRBJ2-2; 10 nucleotides agree with TRBD1. This CDR3 is 16 amino acids long. After removal of 5 bases from V and 4 bases from J, the junction contained 7 bases not matched to a gene. CDR1 and CDR2 from the germline V gene are MNHEY and SVGEGT. The CDR3 DNA is TGTGCCAGCAGTCACCTGGACAGGGGGTTCACCGGGGAGCTGTTTTTT. Its protein product is CASSHLDRGFTGELFF.

The V call is TRBV2, the J call TRBJ2-2, with no clear D. Germline CDR1 SNHLY, CDR2 FYNNEI. Trimming left V 6 bases short and J 3 bases short, with 17 bases between. The CDR3 contains 16 residues. In DNA, the CDR3 is TGTGCCAGCAGCCCCCTGACTCCGACTCACACCGGGGAGCTGTTTTTT. Protein sequence: CASSPLTPTHTGELFF.

V gene TRBV12-3 or TRBV12-4 combines with J gene TRBJ2-5; D is undetermined. CDR3 length: 14 residues. V lost 0 bases to trimming and J lost 5 bases, with 10 bases between them. The CDR3 DNA reads TGTGCCAGCAGTTTAGCCCTCCAGTGGGAGACCCAGTACTTC. Protein sequence: CASSLALQWETQYF.

The chain is built from TRBV6-6 and TRBJ2-5; tentatively, D is TRBD1 or TRBD2 (5 bases each). This CDR3 is 13 amino acids long. CDR1 and CDR2 (germline): MNHNY, SVGAGI (reference sequence). Trimming shortened V by 5 bases and J by 5 bases, and 12 bases separated the two germline ends. CDR3 sequence reads: CASSAGTGETQYF. CDR3 DNA sequence: TGTGCCAGCAGTGCCGGGACCGGGGAGACCCAGTACTTC.

The J gene is TRBJ2-2, the V gene TRBV4-1; D is unclear. Trimming shortened V by 3 bases and J by 1 base, and 9 bases separated the two germline ends. The germline gives CDR1 MGHRA, CDR2 YSYEKL. The CDR3 has 15 residues. The CDR3 protein is CASSHPVRNTGELFF. CDR3 nucleotides: TGCGCCAGCAGCCATCCCGTGAGGAACACCGGGGAGCTGTTTTTT.

In this sample, this clonotype turned up a few times. The V gene is TRBV4-3, the J gene TRBJ2-3, with 9 bases identical to TRBD2. Per the germline V gene, CDR1 is LGHNA and CDR2 is YSLEER. The CDR3 is 16 residues long. Trimming cost V 1 base and J 2 bases; bases outside gene matches: 4. The CDR3 reads CASSQVGGGATDTQYF. CDR3 DNA: TGCGCCAGCAGCCAAGTGGGCGGGGGGGCCACAGATACGCAGTATTTT.

The J gene is TRBJ1-5, the V gene TRBV21-1; the D call of TRBD1 is as the table states it, not checked on the DNA. TRBV21-1 is a listed pseudogene. This CDR3 spans 16 amino acids. CDR3 in DNA: TGTGCCAGCAGCAAACTCCGACAGGGGTGCAATCAGCCCCAGCATTTT. Translating it yields CASSKLRQGCNQPQHF.

This clonotype has just a few counts. The rearrangement uses TRBV20-1 and TRBJ2-5; D is ambiguous. Between the trimmed V and J ends, which lost 4 bases and 0 bases, there was a span of 9 bases. Germline lookup yields CDR1 DFQATT and CDR2 SNEGSKA (reference sequence). The CDR3 extends over 13 amino acids. CDR3 bases: TGCAGTGCTAACCGGGCTAACCAAGAGACCCAGTACTTC. It yields the protein CSANRANQETQYF.

This clonotype was picked up a small number of times. V is TRBV27 and J is TRBJ1-2, with D possibly TRBD1 on 6 matching bases. The V end lost 3 bases, the J end lost 4 bases, and 9 bases lay between the germline ends. Germline values: CDR1 MNHEY, CDR2 SMNVEV (reference sequence). The CDR3 is 13 residues long. CDR3 bases: TGTGCCAGCAGTTTTGACAGGACCTATGGCTACACCTTC. Protein product: CASSFDRTYGYTF.

This clonotype has a handful of counts. The gene calls are TRBV6-5 and TRBJ2-1; D gene ambiguous. CDR1 is MNHEY and CDR2 is SVGAGI in the germline V gene. Trimming removed 3 bases at V and 0 bases at J, with 15 bases between. This CDR3 is 17 amino acids long. The CDR3 reads CASSYSGRLSSYNEQFF. The CDR3 nucleotides are TGTGCCAGCAGTTATTCCGGACGGTTAAGCTCCTACAATGAGCAGTTCTTC.

The chain is built from TRBV28 and TRBJ1-2; 7 bases align to TRBD1. Germline loops: CDR1 MDHEN, CDR2 SYDVKM. The length of the CDR3 is 14 residues. With V trimmed by 6 bases and J by 4 bases, 8 bases remained unmatched. CDR3 nucleotides: TGTGCCAGCAGCATAGGGGGCGCCGGCTATGGCTACACCTTC. Translating it yields CASSIGGAGYGYTF.

This chain links TRBV5-1 with TRBJ1-6; D is unclear. The CDR3 is made up of 10 amino acids. Germline V lookup: CDR1 SGHRS, CDR2 YFSETQ. Trimming removed 5 bases at V and 15 bases at J, with 9 bases between. The CDR3 DNA sequence: TGCGCCAGCAGTCCCAGTGACCTCCACTTT. Encoded protein: CASSPSDLHF.

This clonotype showed up just a few times. This rearrangement joins TRBV28 to TRBJ1-2, with 7 bases fitting TRBD1. The CDR3 runs 15 residues. Germline CDR1 MDHEN, CDR2 SYDVKM. Trimming removed 6 bases from V and 0 bases from J; junction bases left unmatched: 7. CDR3 nucleotide sequence: TGTGCCAGCAGCCAACTGGACAGGTCTAACTATGGCTACACCTTC. Its protein is CASSQLDRSNYGYTF.

CDR3 sequence (DNA): TGTGCCAGCAGCTTGCTGGGACAAGACGCAACTAATGAAAAACTGTTTTTT. It translates to CASSLLGQDATNEKLFF. The chain recombines TRBV7-2 with TRBJ1-4; a possible D gene is TRBD1 (6 bases). This CDR3 comprises 17 residues. V was clipped by 3 bases and J by 0 bases, with 14 bases between them. The germline CDR1 and CDR2 sequences are SGHTA and FQGNSA.

The chain employs TRBV3-1 and TRBJ2-3; 10 bases fit TRBD2. Unmatched junction bases numbered 6, after V lost 2 bases and J lost 4 bases. The CDR3 runs 16 residues. Looked up from germline, CDR1 is LGHDT and CDR2 is YNNKEL (reference sequence). CDR3 bases: TGTGCCAGCAGCCAAAACCCAGCGGGGGGGCCAGATACGCAGTATTTT. Translated, it gives CASSQNPAGGPDTQYF.